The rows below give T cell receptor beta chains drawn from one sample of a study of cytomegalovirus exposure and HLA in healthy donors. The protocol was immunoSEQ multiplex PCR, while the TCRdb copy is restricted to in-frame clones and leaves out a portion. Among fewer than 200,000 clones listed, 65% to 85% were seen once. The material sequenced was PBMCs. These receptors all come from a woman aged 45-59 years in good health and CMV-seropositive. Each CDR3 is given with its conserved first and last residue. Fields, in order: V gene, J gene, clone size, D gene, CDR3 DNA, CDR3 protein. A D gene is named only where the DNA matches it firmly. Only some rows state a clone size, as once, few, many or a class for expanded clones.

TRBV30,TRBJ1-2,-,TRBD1,TGTGCCTGTCAGCCCGGACAGGGGACTTTTGGCTACACCTTC,CACQPGQGTFGYTF
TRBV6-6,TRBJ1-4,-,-,TGTGCCAGCAGTTACGCGCTCTGGTATGAAAAACTGTTTTTT,CASSYALWYEKLFF
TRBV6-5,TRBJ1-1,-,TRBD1,TGTGCCAGCAGTAAGCGACAGGGGGGTAACACTGAAGCTTTCTTT,CASSKRQGGNTEAFF
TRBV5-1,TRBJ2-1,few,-,TGCGCCAGCAGCTTGGTAGGCCAGGGCTACAATGAGCAGTTCTTC,CASSLVGQGYNEQFF
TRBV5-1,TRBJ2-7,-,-,TGCGCCAGCAGCTTGGGGGGACACAACGGGGGGGAGCAGTACTTC,CASSLGGHNGGEQYF
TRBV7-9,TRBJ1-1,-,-,TGTGCCAGCAGCTTGCAGGTTGCGAACACTGAAGCTTTCTTT,CASSLQVANTEAFF
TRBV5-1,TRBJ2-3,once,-,TGCGCCAGCAGCTTTGGGGACGTTCAGGGGTCGGCGCAGTATTTT,CASSFGDVQGSAQYF
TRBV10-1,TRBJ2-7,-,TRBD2,TGCGCCAGCAGTGGTAGCGGGGCCTCCTACGAGCAGTACTTC,CASSGSGASYEQYF
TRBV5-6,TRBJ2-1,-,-,TGTGCCAGCAGCTTGGAGCAGGGAGGTGAGCAGTTCTTC,CASSLEQGGEQFF
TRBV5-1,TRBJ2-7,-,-,TGCGCCAGCAGCTTGGTTGGGGGGGGGCGCGCCTACGAGCAGTACTTC,CASSLVGGGRAYEQYF
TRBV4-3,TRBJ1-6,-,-,TGCGCCAGCAGCCGACGCCGCCAGGGTGTAAATTCACCCCTCCACTTT,CASSRRRQGVNSPLHF
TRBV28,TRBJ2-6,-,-,TGTGCCAGCAGTTTTTGGCGGAAACAGGGAAGCTCTGGGGCCAACGTCCTGACTTTC,CASSFWRKQGSSGANVLTF
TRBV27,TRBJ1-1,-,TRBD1,TGTGCCAGCAGGGTCGGGACAGGAGCTATGAACACTGAAGCTTTCTTT,CASRVGTGAMNTEAFF
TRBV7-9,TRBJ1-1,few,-,TGTTCCAGCAGCCATCGGTCAACTGAAGCTTTCTTT,CSSSHRSTEAFF
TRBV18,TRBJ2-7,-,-,TGTGCCAGCTCGCCGAGCTCGGGACTCGGCTACGAGCAGTACTTC,CASSPSSGLGYEQYF
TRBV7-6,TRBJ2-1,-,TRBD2,TGTGCCAGCAGCTTAGGCCAGCGGGAGGTCGACAATGAGCAGTTCTTC,CASSLGQREVDNEQFF
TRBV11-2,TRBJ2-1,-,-,TGTGCCAGCAGCTTAGATCTGGGGCGCGAGCAGTTCTTC,CASSLDLGREQFF
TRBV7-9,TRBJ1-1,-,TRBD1,TGTGCCAGCAGTTTCTGGACAGGGGAGATCACTGAAGCTTTCTTT,CASSFWTGEITEAFF
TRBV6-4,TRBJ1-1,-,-,TGTGCCAGCAGCGAGCGGGCCTGGGGCACTGAAGCTTTCTTT,CASSERAWGTEAFF
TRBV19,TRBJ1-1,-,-,TGTGCCAGTATTAACAGGGCCAACACTGAAGCTTTCTTT,CASINRANTEAFF
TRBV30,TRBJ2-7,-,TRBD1,TGTGCCTGGAGTACTGGACAGGGGGGCTACGAGCAGTACTTC,CAWSTGQGGYEQYF
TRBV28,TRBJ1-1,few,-,TGTGCCAGCAGTTACCCTAGACTGAACACTGAAGCTTTCTTT,CASSYPRLNTEAFF
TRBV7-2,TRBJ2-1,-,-,TGTGCCAGCAGGTCAGGCTACAATGAGCAGTTCTTC,CASRSGYNEQFF
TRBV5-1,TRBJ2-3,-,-,TGCGCCAGCAGCCCGCAGGGTGGGGATGGGGATACGCAGTATTTT,CASSPQGGDGDTQYF
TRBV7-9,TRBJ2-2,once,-,TGTGCCAGCACCCGGAGCACCGGGGAGCTGTTTTTT,CASTRSTGELFF
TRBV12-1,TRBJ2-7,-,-,TGTGCCAGCAGCTTTGCGAGCTGTTTGGGGCGAAAGTCGGGCGAGCAGTACTTC,CASSFASCLGRKSGEQYF
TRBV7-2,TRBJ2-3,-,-,TGTGCCAGCAGCCCAGTGGCTAGCTTCACAGATACGCAGTATTTT,CASSPVASFTDTQYF